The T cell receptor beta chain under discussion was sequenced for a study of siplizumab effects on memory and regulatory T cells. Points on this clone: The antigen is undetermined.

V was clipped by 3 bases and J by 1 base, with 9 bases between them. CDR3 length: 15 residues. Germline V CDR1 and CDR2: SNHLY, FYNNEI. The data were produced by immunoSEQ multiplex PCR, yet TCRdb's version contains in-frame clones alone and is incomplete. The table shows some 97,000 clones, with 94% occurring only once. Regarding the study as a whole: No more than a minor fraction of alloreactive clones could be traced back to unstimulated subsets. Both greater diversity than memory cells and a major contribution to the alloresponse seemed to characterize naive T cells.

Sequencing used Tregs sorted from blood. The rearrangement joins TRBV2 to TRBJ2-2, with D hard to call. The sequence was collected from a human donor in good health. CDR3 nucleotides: TGTGCCAGCAGTGAGCTCTCAGGGAACACCGGGGAGCTGTTTTTT. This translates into CASSELSGNTGELFF.